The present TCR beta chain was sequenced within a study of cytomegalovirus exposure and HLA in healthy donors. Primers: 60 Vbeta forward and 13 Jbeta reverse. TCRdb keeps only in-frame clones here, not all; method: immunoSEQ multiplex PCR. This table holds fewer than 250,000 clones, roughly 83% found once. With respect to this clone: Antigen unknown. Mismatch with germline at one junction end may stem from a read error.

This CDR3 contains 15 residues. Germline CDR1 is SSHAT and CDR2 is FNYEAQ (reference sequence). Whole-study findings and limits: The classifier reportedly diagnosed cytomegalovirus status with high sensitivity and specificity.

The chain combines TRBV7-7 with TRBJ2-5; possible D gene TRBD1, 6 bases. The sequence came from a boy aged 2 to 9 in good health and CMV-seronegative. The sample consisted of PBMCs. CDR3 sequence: CASSLTGRVGETQYF. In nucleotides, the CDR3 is TGTGCTAGCAGCCTTACAGGGAGAGTCGGAGAGACCCAGTACTTC.